These 30 T cell receptor beta chains share one sample of origin, sequenced in a study of blood T cell repertoires in COVID-19. Using immunoSEQ multiplex PCR, the repertoire was profiled, and TCRdb retains in-frame clones only, with some absent. The sample carries roughly 350,000 clones, about 93% recorded once. Sequences were obtained from peripheral blood. These receptors all stem from a young woman who had recovered from COVID-19.

This rearrangement joins TRBV29-1 to TRBJ1-2; no reliable D call. Deletions cut 1 base from V and 4 bases from J, with 13 bases between. The length of the CDR3 is 14 residues. Germline V gene data show CDR1 as SQVTM and CDR2 as ANQGSEA. The CDR3 here is CSVEGEGGSYGYTF. The CDR3 nucleotides are TGCAGCGTTGAAGGGGAGGGAGGGAGCTATGGCTACACCTTC.

The genes are TRBV7-2 and TRBJ2-3; D unresolved. From germline, CDR1 is SGHTA and CDR2 FQGNSA. The CDR3 runs 14 residues. The V end was cut by 1 base, the J end by 6 bases, with 11 bases between. Written as DNA, the CDR3 is TGTGCCAGCAGCTTAGGTTTGCTAGAGGATACGCAGTATTTT. The encoded protein is CASSLGLLEDTQYF.

The chain uses TRBV24-1 and TRBJ2-5, with unresolved D. V lost 9 bases and J lost 7, with 14 bases in between. CDR3 length: 12 residues. Germline assignment: CDR1 KGHDR and CDR2 SFDVKD. CDR3 sequence reads: CATQSDLGTQYF. In nucleotides, the CDR3 is TGTGCCACCCAATCCGATCTAGGGACCCAGTACTTC.

This chain links TRBV4-3 with TRBJ1-6; the D gene is possibly TRBD1 (5 bases). Trimming removed 8 bases at V and 11 bases at J, with 16 bases between. CDR3 size: 13 residues. CDR1 LGHNA and CDR2 YSLEER come from the germline V gene. The CDR3: CASPTGRGPPLHF. The CDR3, as DNA: TGCGCCAGCCCCACCGGGAGGGGCCCACCCCTCCACTTT.

The chain recombines TRBV20-1 with TRBJ2-3; D ambiguous. The CDR3 contains 15 residues. CDR1 and CDR2 (germline): DFQATT, SNEGSKA (reference sequence). The V and J ends lost 3 bases and 0 bases respectively, with 13 bases between them. The CDR3 here is CSASFSPKSTDTQYF. CDR3 in DNA: TGCAGTGCTAGTTTTTCCCCTAAAAGCACAGATACGCAGTATTTT.

The V call is TRBV4-3, the J call TRBJ2-3; 7 positions agree with TRBD1. CDR3 length equals 16 residues. With V trimmed by 0 bases and J by 4 bases, 7 bases remained unmatched. The germline V gene has CDR1 LGHNA and CDR2 YSLEER. The CDR3 DNA reads as TGCGCCAGCAGCCAAGATTCAAGTACAGGGGCAGATACGCAGTATTTT. This gives the protein CASSQDSSTGADTQYF.

This chain joins TRBV5-6 and TRBJ2-1, with 7 bases that match TRBD2. Losses at the gene ends were 0 bases for V and 10 bases for J; bases not matched to a gene: 7. This CDR3 has 14 residues. Germline CDR1 is SGHDT and CDR2 is YYEEEE. The CDR3 nucleotides read TGTGCCAGCAGCTTGGGGACTAGGTCGTGGGAGCAGTTCTTC. Protein sequence: CASSLGTRSWEQFF.

The chain recombines TRBV6-2 or TRBV6-3 with TRBJ2-2; TRBD2 might be the D (5 bases). The V end was cut by 4 bases, the J end by 1 base, with 10 bases between. Germline V gene data show CDR1 as MNHEY and CDR2 as SVGEGT. This CDR3 has 15 amino acids. The CDR3 reads CASSLLSGNTGELFF. CDR3 coding DNA: TGTGCCAGCAGTTTGCTAAGCGGGAACACCGGGGAGCTGTTTTTT.

The chain links TRBV2 to TRBJ2-5; maybe TRBD1 (6 bases). The CDR3 consists of 14 residues. Trimming took 8 bases from V and 2 from J, leaving 15 bases between them. Germline V CDR1 and CDR2: SNHLY, FYNNEI. The CDR3 DNA reads as TGTGCCAGCGTAATACTACAGGGTCAAGAGACCCAGTACTTC. It codes for CASVILQGQETQYF.

The chain's CDR3 is CASGTGAYSPLHF. The CDR3 DNA reads TGTGCCAGTGGGACAGGGGCTTATTCACCCCTCCACTTT. The J gene is TRBJ1-6, the V gene TRBV6-5, with TRBD1 matching over 10 bases. The CDR3 consists of 13 residues. With 9 bases clipped from V and 8 bases from J, the junction kept 4 bases outside the gene matches. CDR1 is MNHEY, CDR2 SVGAGI, per germline.

The chain recombines TRBV7-2 with TRBJ2-5; 8 bases are shared with TRBD2. The V gene end was trimmed by 5 bases and the J gene end by 5 bases; junction bases not matched to a gene: 10. The CDR3 is made up of 15 amino acids. Germline V gene lookup returns CDR1 SGHTA and CDR2 FQGNSA. The CDR3 reads CASSPDQREWETQYF. The CDR3 DNA follows: TGTGCCAGCAGCCCCGACCAGCGGGAGTGGGAGACCCAGTACTTC.

The rearrangement joins TRBV2 to TRBJ2-6; D remains ambiguous. V lost 0 bases and J 0 bases, leaving 9 bases between the germline ends. The germline V gene has CDR1 SNHLY and CDR2 FYNNEI. This CDR3 contains 17 residues. In DNA, the CDR3 is TGTGCCAGCAGTGAAGCTGCGCGGCACTCTGGGGCCAACGTCCTGACTTTC. Translation: CASSEAARHSGANVLTF.

J is TRBJ1-4 and V is TRBV3-1 (or the pseudogene TRBV3-2); unclear D gene. V was pared by 4 bases and J by 1 base, with 10 bases between. CDR1 and CDR2 from the germline V gene are LGHDT and YNNKEL (reference sequence). The CDR3 runs 15 residues. DNA of the CDR3: TGTGCCAGCAGCCCTAGACGGCGAACTAATGAAAAACTGTTTTTT. This codes for CASSPRRRTNEKLFF.

The chain links TRBV4-3 to TRBJ2-3; TRBD2 matches at 10 bases. The CDR3 has 16 residues. Losses at the gene ends were 0 bases for V and 4 bases for J; bases not matched to a gene: 4. Germline assignment: CDR1 LGHNA and CDR2 YSLEER. The CDR3 DNA reads TGCGCCAGCAGCCAAGATCCTAGCGGGAGACCAGATACGCAGTATTTT. Encoded protein: CASSQDPSGRPDTQYF.

The J gene is TRBJ2-1, the V gene TRBV7-2; 8 bases map to TRBD1. Germline trimming cut 3 bases from V and 3 bases from J; bases unmatched to any gene: 4. The CDR3 contains 15 residues. Germline lookup yields CDR1 SGHTA and CDR2 FQGNSA. The CDR3 reads CASSLAGQDYNEQFF. The CDR3 DNA follows: TGTGCCAGCAGCTTGGCGGGACAGGACTACAATGAGCAGTTCTTC.

This clone showed up just once. V gene TRBV30 combines with J gene TRBJ2-2, with D possibly matching TRBD2 (5 bases). There are 13 residues in the CDR3. Trimming removed 2 bases from V and 3 bases from J, with 7 bases in between. Germline CDR1 is GTSNPN and CDR2 is SVGIG (reference sequence). As DNA, the CDR3 is TGTGCCTGGAGTAGGAGGTACACCGGGGAGCTGTTTTTT. Translating it yields CAWSRRYTGELFF.

CDR3 region: CASSQWPSGRGTDTQYF. CDR3 nucleotides: TGTGCCAGCAGCCAATGGCCTAGCGGGCGCGGCACAGATACGCAGTATTTT. V and J are TRBV3-1 (or the pseudogene TRBV3-2) and TRBJ2-3; 8 nucleotides match TRBD2. V dropped 2 bases and J dropped 1; count of bases not matched to a gene: 8. Germline CDR1 reads LGHDT; CDR2 reads YNNKEL (reference sequence). The CDR3 contains 17 residues.

This sequence joins TRBV29-1 and TRBJ1-1, with D uncertain. V lost 5 bases, J lost 1 base, and 5 bases lay in between. Germline V gene sequence: CDR1 SQVTM, CDR2 ANQGSEA. CDR3 size: 11 residues. The DNA for the CDR3 is TGCAGCGTTTACAGGAACACTGAAGCTTTCTTT. Its protein is CSVYRNTEAFF.

The chain links TRBV6-4 to TRBJ2-1; 15 nucleotides match TRBD2. CDR3 length equals 19 residues. Germline V gene lookup returns CDR1 MRHNA and CDR2 SNTAGT. The V gene end was trimmed by 2 bases and the J gene end by 9 bases; junction bases not matched to a gene: 14. DNA of the CDR3: TGTGCCAGCAGTGACGACGGGGGCCCGGGACTAGCGGGAGGTTGTGAGCAGTTCTTC. It encodes CASSDDGGPGLAGGCEQFF.

The chain has TRBV18 and TRBJ2-6, with a possible D match to TRBD1 (5 bases). The V end was cut by 0 bases, the J end by 1 base, with 7 bases between. The CDR3 consists of 16 residues. Germline assignment: CDR1 KGHSH and CDR2 LQKENI. The CDR3 region is CASSPPGLSGANVLTF. CDR3 coding DNA: TGTGCCAGCTCACCACCGGGGCTTTCTGGGGCCAACGTCCTGACTTTC.

The rearrangement uses TRBV5-1 and TRBJ2-3; unclear D gene. This CDR3 spans 16 amino acids. Germline assignment: CDR1 SGHRS and CDR2 YFSETQ. Trimming removed 1 base from V and 0 bases from J, with 12 bases in between. The chain's CDR3 is CASSLHTTGSTDTQYF. The CDR3 nucleotides read TGCGCCAGCAGCTTGCACACGACTGGTAGCACAGATACGCAGTATTTT.

The CDR3 nucleotides are TGTGCCAGCAGCTTAGATCAACGGTGGAGCGGGAGGGAAGGAGATACGCAGTATTTT. Translated, it gives CASSLDQRWSGREGDTQYF. The V gene is TRBV11-3, the J gene TRBJ2-3, with TRBD2 identical over 10 bases. The V segment lost 0 bases and the J segment 5 bases; nucleotides outside the gene matches: 14. This CDR3 comprises 19 residues. Germline V gene sequence: CDR1 SGHNT, CDR2 YENEEA.

V usage is TRBV7-9 and J usage is TRBJ2-7; a possible D gene is TRBD2 (5 bases). Germline-derived CDR1 and CDR2 are SEHNR and FQNEAQ (reference sequence). The CDR3 contains 15 residues. Trimming shortened V by 0 bases and J by 6 bases, and 15 bases separated the two germline ends. In DNA form, the CDR3 reads TGTGCCAGCAGCTTAGCGGTGGCGGGCAGCAGCGAGCAGTACGTC. As protein: CASSLAVAGSSEQYV.

V and J are TRBV7-9 and TRBJ1-1; 8 bases map to TRBD1. CDR3 length: 14 amino acids. Trimming removed 1 base from V and 5 bases from J; junction bases left unmatched: 3. The V gene's germline CDR1 is SEHNR and CDR2 FQNEAQ (reference sequence). This CDR3 is CASSLVDRGTEAFF. The CDR3 DNA is TGTGCCAGCAGCTTAGTCGACAGGGGTACTGAAGCTTTCTTT.

The CDR3 DNA sequence: TGTGCCAGCAGTTTAGGACAGGGCTATGGCTACACCTTC. It is translated as CASSLGQGYGYTF. The chain combines TRBV27 with TRBJ1-2, with TRBD1 identical over 8 bases. There are 13 residues in the CDR3. V trimming: 2 bases; J trimming: 4 bases; junction bases outside the gene matches: 0. Germline assignment: CDR1 MNHEY and CDR2 SMNVEV (reference sequence).

This clone has a single count. The rearrangement links TRBV4-2 to TRBJ2-1, with 8 bases aligning to TRBD2. Germline V gene data show CDR1 as LGHNA and CDR2 as YNFKEQ. V lost 1 base and J lost 0; bases outside the gene matches: 5. The CDR3 has 17 amino acids. The CDR3 is CASSQGPSGSSYNEQFF. In DNA, the CDR3 is TGTGCCAGCAGCCAAGGCCCCAGCGGGAGCTCCTACAATGAGCAGTTCTTC.

The chain carries TRBV28 and TRBJ2-1; 9 bases are shared with TRBD1. Germline assignment: CDR1 MDHEN and CDR2 SYDVKM. The J segment lost 8 bases and the V segment lost 6 bases, leaving 11 bases of the junction unmatched. The CDR3 totals 15 residues. The CDR3 DNA reads TGTGCCAGCAGAAGATCCGGGACAGGGACCCATGAGCAGTTCTTC. Residues: CASRRSGTGTHEQFF. The full variable domain, with the rest looked up from reference TRBV28 and TRBJ2-1, is DVKVTQSSRYLVKRTGEKVFLECVQDMDHENMFWYRQDPGLGLRLIYFSYDVKMKEKGDIPEGYSVSREKKERFSLILESASTNQTSMYLCASRRSGTGTHEQFFGPGTRLTVL.

The CDR3 sequence: CASKQGRGGEKLFF. The CDR3 DNA is TGTGCCAGTAAGCAGGGGAGGGGCGGTGAAAAACTGTTTTTT. The V call is TRBV19, the J call TRBJ1-4, with D maybe TRBD1 (6 bases). CDR3 length: 14 residues. Trimming took off 7 bases at V and 7 bases at J, with 16 bases between the two ends. Germline values: CDR1 LNHDA, CDR2 SQIVND (reference sequence).

This clone was counted between two and nine times. This chain links TRBV20-1 with TRBJ2-3, with 8 bases lining up with TRBD2. Germline CDR1 is DFQATT and CDR2 is SNEGSKA (reference sequence). CDR3 length: 16 amino acids. With V trimmed by 3 bases and J by 4 bases, 12 bases remained unmatched. DNA of the CDR3: TGCAGTGCTAGTTTGAGTGGGAGCGGGGGTTCAGATACGCAGTATTTT. Protein sequence: CSASLSGSGGSDTQYF.

This chain joins TRBV2 and TRBJ2-3; 7 bases are a match to TRBD2. This CDR3 is 15 amino acids long. Germline V CDR1 and CDR2: SNHLY, FYNNEI. The V and J ends lost 4 bases and 3 bases, in that order; junction bases with no gene match: 7. CDR3 nucleotides: TGTGCCAGCAGTGTCGAGGGAGGGCCGACAGATACGCAGTATTTT. The encoded protein is CASSVEGGPTDTQYF.